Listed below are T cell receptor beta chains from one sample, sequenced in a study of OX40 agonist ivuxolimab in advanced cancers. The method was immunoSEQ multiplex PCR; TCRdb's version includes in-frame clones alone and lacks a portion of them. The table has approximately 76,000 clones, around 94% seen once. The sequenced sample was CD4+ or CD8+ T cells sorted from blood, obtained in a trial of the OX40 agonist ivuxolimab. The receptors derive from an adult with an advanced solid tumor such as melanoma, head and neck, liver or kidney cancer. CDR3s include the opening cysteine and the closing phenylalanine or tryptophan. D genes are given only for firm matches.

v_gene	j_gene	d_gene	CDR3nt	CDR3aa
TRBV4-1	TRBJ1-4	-	TGCGCCAGCAGCCGGATAGACAGCACATTCAATGAAAAACTGTTTTTT	CASSRIDSTFNEKLFF
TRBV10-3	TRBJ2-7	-	TGTGCCATCAGTGAGTCAGGGGGAACCTACGAGCAGTACTTC	CAISESGGTYEQYF
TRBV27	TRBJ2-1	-	TGTGCCAGCAGTTTATTGGGTGAGCAGTTCTTC	CASSLLGEQFF
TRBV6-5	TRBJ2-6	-	TGTGCCAGCAGTTCGGTCACAATCTCTGGGGCCAACGTCCTGACTTTC	CASSSVTISGANVLTF
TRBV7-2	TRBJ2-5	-	TGTGCCAGCAGCTTAGCTGGGGATGAGCAGTACTTC	CASSLAGDEQYF
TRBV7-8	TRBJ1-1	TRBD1	TGTGCCAGCAGCTTAGTCCGAGTGGGAGGGACAGGCTTCGGTAGGAGCACTGAAGCTTTCTTT	CASSLVRVGGTGFGRSTEAFF
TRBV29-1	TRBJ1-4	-	TGCAGCGTTGTTAGTGGCCGTAATGAAAAACTGTTTTTT	CSVVSGRNEKLFF
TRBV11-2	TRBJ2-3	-	TGTGCCAGCACCCTTCGAGGACTTGGACGGACGAACACAGATACGCAGTATTTT	CASTLRGLGRTNTDTQYF
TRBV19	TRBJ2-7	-	TGTGCCAGTAGTATTGCGCGGCAGTACGAGCAGTACTTC	CASSIARQYEQYF
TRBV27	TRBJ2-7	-	TGTGCCAGCAGTTTAAAGTCCAGCGGACTCTACGAGCAGTACTTC	CASSLKSSGLYEQYF
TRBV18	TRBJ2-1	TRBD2	TGTGCCAGCTCACCAGGGACTAGCGGGAGTCTCAATGAGCAGTTCTTC	CASSPGTSGSLNEQFF
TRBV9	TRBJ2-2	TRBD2	TGTGCCAGCAGCGCCTCCGGGACTAGCGGGAGGGTTGGGGCCGGGGAGCTGTTTTTT	CASSASGTSGRVGAGELFF
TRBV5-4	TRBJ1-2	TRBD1	TGTGCCAGCAGCGGAAGGGTAGGGGGCCTAGATGGCTACACCTTC	CASSGRVGGLDGYTF
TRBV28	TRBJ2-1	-	TGTGCCAGCAGTTTCCGTAGCGGCAAGTACAATGAGCAGTTCTTC	CASSFRSGKYNEQFF
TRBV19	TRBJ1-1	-	TGTGCCAGTAGTAACCCCTACACTGAAGCTTTCTTT	CASSNPYTEAFF
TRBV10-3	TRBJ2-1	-	TGTGCCATCAGTGAGTCTTACCGGGAGCAGTTCTTC	CAISESYREQFF
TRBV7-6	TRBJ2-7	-	TGTGCCAGCAGCTTAGCTGGTGACGAGCAGTACTTC	CASSLAGDEQYF
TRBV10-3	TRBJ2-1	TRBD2	TGTGCCATCAGTGAGTCAGAGGGACTAGCGGCCTACAATGAGCAGTTCTTC	CAISESEGLAAYNEQFF
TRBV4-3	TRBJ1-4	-	TGCGCCAGCAGCCGCATCCTCGGGACTAATGAAAAACTGTTTTTT	CASSRILGTNEKLFF
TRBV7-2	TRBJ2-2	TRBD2	TGTGCCAGCAGCCGGACTAGCGCGAGCGGGGAGCTGTTTTTT	CASSRTSASGELFF
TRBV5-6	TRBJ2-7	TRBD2	TGTGCCAGCACCTTAGCGGGGGACAGCTACGAGCAGTACTTC	CASTLAGDSYEQYF
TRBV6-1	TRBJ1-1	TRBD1	TGTGCCAGCAGTGAAGCTCACCCGGACAGGGGGTTCATGAACACTGAAGCTTTCTTT	CASSEAHPDRGFMNTEAFF